These 14 T cell receptor beta chains were sequenced from one sample in a study of shared clonotypes between healthy human individuals. TCRdb's table, derived via immunoSEQ multiplex PCR, lists solely in-frame clones and lacks some. The sample shows a few million clones, around 93% of them seen only once. CD45RO-negative, CCR7-positively selected cells formed the naive CD8 fraction, excluding terminally differentiated effector memory CD45RA+ cells. The specimen sequenced was naive CD8+ T cells from PBMCs. The receptors derive from a man aged 18-30 years in good health. Some clones in this sample may be carry-over from other donors' samples.

V gene TRBV2 combines with J gene TRBJ1-2; weak D call: TRBD1 (6 bases). The V gene's germline CDR1 is SNHLY and CDR2 FYNNEI. Trimming cost V 5 bases and J 6 bases, with 16 bases left between them. This CDR3 contains 14 residues. CDR3 in amino acids: CASSPPEGGDGYTF. The CDR3 DNA reads TGTGCCAGCAGTCCTCCTGAGGGGGGGGATGGCTACACCTTC.

This chain connects TRBV27 to TRBJ2-1; possibly TRBD2 for D (6 bases). The V end lost 7 bases, the J end lost 9 bases, and 19 bases lay between the germline ends. The CDR3 extends over 14 amino acids. CDR1 and CDR2 from the germline V gene are MNHEY and SMNVEV (reference sequence). The CDR3 is CASNPGPPGGEQFF. As DNA, the CDR3 is TGTGCCAGCAATCCCGGTCCCCCCGGGGGTGAGCAGTTCTTC.

The chain employs TRBV2 and TRBJ2-7, with TRBD1 matching over 9 bases. V lost 3 bases and J lost 6; bases outside the gene matches: 6. This CDR3 region has 14 residues. Looked up from germline, CDR1 is SNHLY and CDR2 is FYNNEI. CDR3 bases: TGTGCCAGCAGTGAGTGGACAGGGGATGCCGAGCAGTACTTC. As protein: CASSEWTGDAEQYF.

There are a few counts of this clone. V is TRBV6-6 and J is TRBJ1-2; D is uncertain. The ends were cut back, 8 bases at V and 3 bases at J, with 13 bases in the middle. CDR3 length: 13 residues. Germline loops: CDR1 MNHNY, CDR2 SVGAGI (reference sequence). For the CDR3, the DNA is TGTGCCAGCGGGCCCACGACCGACTATGGCTACACCTTC. Translated: CASGPTTDYGYTF.

V gene TRBV6-1 combines with J gene TRBJ2-2; TRBD1 matches 7 bases. J was trimmed by 8 bases and V by 3 bases; bases with no gene match: 15. This CDR3 spans 17 amino acids. Per the germline V gene, CDR1 is MNHNS and CDR2 is SASEGT. The CDR3 sequence is CASSEETGYLVWGELFF. For the CDR3, the DNA is TGTGCCAGCAGTGAGGAGACAGGGTATTTGGTTTGGGGGGAGCTGTTTTTT.

This chain connects TRBV5-6 to TRBJ2-7; 10 positions agree with TRBD1. The CDR3 contains 16 residues. The V and J ends lost 3 bases and 3 bases, in that order; junction bases with no gene match: 9. CDR1 SGHDT and CDR2 YYEEEE come from the germline V gene. CDR3 sequence reads: CASSSTDRGYVYEQYF. The CDR3 DNA reads TGTGCCAGCAGCTCCACGGACAGGGGGTATGTCTACGAGCAGTACTTC.

V is TRBV2 and J is TRBJ2-7, with a tentative D call TRBD2 (5 bases). This CDR3 is 14 amino acids long. The ends were cut back, 6 bases at V and 1 base at J, with 13 bases in the middle. Germline V CDR1 and CDR2: SNHLY, FYNNEI. The CDR3 here is CASRFAGLSYEQYF. The CDR3 bases are TGTGCCAGCAGATTTGCGGGTCTGTCCTACGAGCAGTACTTC.

This chain joins TRBV7-9 and TRBJ2-3, with D perhaps matching TRBD1 or TRBD2 (5 bases each). Trimming removed 4 bases from V and 6 bases from J, with 14 bases in between. Germline loops: CDR1 SEHNR, CDR2 FQNEAQ (reference sequence). The CDR3 extends over 14 amino acids. The DNA for the CDR3 is TGTGCCAGCAGCTCGCCACGGGGCGCCGATACGCAGTATTTT. Encoded protein: CASSSPRGADTQYF.

J is TRBJ1-5 and V is TRBV6-5, with D unresolved. The CDR3 contains 13 residues. V lost 7 bases to trimming and J lost 0 bases, with 7 bases between them. CDR1 is MNHEY, CDR2 SVGAGI, per germline. The CDR3 is CASTADSNQPQHF. The DNA for the CDR3 is TGTGCCAGCACCGCGGATAGCAATCAGCCCCAGCATTTT.

The chain links TRBV7-8 to TRBJ2-7; D is tentatively TRBD1 or TRBD2 (5 bases each). Germline assignment: CDR1 SGHVS and CDR2 FQNEAQ. This CDR3 has 12 amino acids. Deletions cut 4 bases from V and 3 bases from J, with 7 bases between. In nucleotides, the CDR3 is TGTGCCAGCAGCTCGAGGGGCTACGAGCAGTACTTC. This gives the protein CASSSRGYEQYF.

In the case of this clone: A much larger clone differs from this one at a single base, so this may be a read error. Other DNA sequences in this specimen translate into the identical CDR3. The rearrangement links TRBV2 to TRBJ2-7; no definite D call. V lost 4 bases to trimming and J lost 3 bases, with 4 bases between them. Germline CDR1 reads SNHLY; CDR2 reads FYNNEI. The CDR3 runs 11 residues. This CDR3 is CASSASYEQYF. CDR3 nucleotide sequence: TGTGCCAGCAGTGCCAGCTACGAGCAGTACTTC.

The CDR3 DNA reads TGCGCCAGCAGGTCTAAGGATGGAGTCAATCAGCCCCAGCATTTT. It yields the protein CASRSKDGVNQPQHF. The chain has TRBV4-1 and TRBJ1-5; no clear D gene. The V end was cut by 6 bases, the J end by 3 bases, with 15 bases between. There are 15 residues in the CDR3. Germline V gene data show CDR1 as MGHRA and CDR2 as YSYEKL.

In this sample, this clone turned up once. The V gene is TRBV5-1, the J gene TRBJ1-1, with TRBD1 as a possible D gene (6 bases). The CDR3 has 15 residues. Per the germline V gene, CDR1 is SGHRS and CDR2 is YFSETQ. V lost 4 bases and J lost 3, with 16 bases in between. This CDR3 reads CASSTGWGLYTEAFF. The DNA for the CDR3 is TGCGCCAGCAGCACGGGCTGGGGGCTTTACACTGAAGCTTTCTTT. Full variable domain (missing parts from reference TRBV5-1 and TRBJ1-1): KAGVTQTPRYLIKTRGQQVTLSCSPISGHRSVSWYQQTPGQGLQFLFEYFSETQRNKGNFPGRFSGRQFSNSRSEMNVSTLELGDSALYLCASSTGWGLYTEAFFGQGTRLTVV.

The rearrangement links TRBV28 to TRBJ2-2; D gene ambiguous. The CDR3 consists of 15 residues. Germline V gene lookup returns CDR1 MDHEN and CDR2 SYDVKM. V lost 1 base to trimming and J lost 3 bases, with 9 bases between them. The CDR3 DNA is TGTGCCAGCAGTTTATTTAACGAGGACACCGGGGAGCTGTTTTTT. Translating gives CASSLFNEDTGELFF.